This T cell receptor (beta chain) was retrieved from a study of memory CD4+ T cells and cytomegalovirus serostatus. Authors' analysis steps: Out-of-frame sequences were removed, leaving a few million distinct TCRbeta sequences. Sequencing used immunoSEQ multiplex PCR; TCRdb keeps in-frame clones, though not all of them. V, J and clone size derive from that table, while D and trimming were established from the DNA sequence. The sample lists around 88,000 clones, about four fifths occurring once. Single viable CD3+CD4+CD8-CD45RO+ cells were sorted as the memory CD4+ T cells. This CDR3 spans 15 amino acids. Germline V lookup: CDR1 MNHNY, CDR2 SVGAGI (reference sequence). J gave up 5 bases and V 5 bases, and 5 bases lay outside the gene matches.

The sample taken for sequencing was memory CD4+ T cells from blood. The TCR was taken from an adult in good health and CMV-seropositive. The chain combines TRBV6-6 with TRBJ2-7, with TRBD2 matching 14 bases. The CDR3 loop is CASSGAGLAGDEQYF. In DNA, the CDR3 is TGTGCCAGCAGTGGGGCGGGACTAGCGGGAGACGAGCAGTACTTC.